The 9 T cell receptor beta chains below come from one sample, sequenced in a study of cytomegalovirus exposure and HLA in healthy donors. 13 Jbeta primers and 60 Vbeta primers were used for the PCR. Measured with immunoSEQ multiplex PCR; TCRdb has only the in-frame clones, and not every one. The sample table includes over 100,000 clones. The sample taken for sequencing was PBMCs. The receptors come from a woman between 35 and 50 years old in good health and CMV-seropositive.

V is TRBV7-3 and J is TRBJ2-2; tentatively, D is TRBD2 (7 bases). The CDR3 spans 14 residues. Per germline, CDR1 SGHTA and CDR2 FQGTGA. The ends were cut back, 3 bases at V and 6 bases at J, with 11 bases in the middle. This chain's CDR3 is CASSFQGRAGELFF. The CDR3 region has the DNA TGTGCCAGCAGCTTCCAGGGGAGGGCCGGGGAGCTGTTTTTT.

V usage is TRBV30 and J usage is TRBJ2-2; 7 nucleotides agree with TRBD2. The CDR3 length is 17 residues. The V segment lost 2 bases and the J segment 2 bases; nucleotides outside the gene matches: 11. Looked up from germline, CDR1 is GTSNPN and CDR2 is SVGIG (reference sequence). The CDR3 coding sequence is TGTGCCTGGAGTCAGTTTTCGGCGGGAGTAAACACCGGGGAGCTGTTTTTT. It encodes CAWSQFSAGVNTGELFF.

For the CDR3, the DNA is TGTGCCAGCAGTTTGAGACAGGGTGGGAATGAGCAGTTCTTC. Protein: CASSLRQGGNEQFF. J is TRBJ2-1 and V is TRBV6-6; 7 nucleotides align to TRBD1. The ends lost 4 bases at V and 7 bases at J; junction bases unmatched: 7. Germline assignment: CDR1 MNHNY and CDR2 SVGAGI (reference sequence). The CDR3 covers 14 residues.

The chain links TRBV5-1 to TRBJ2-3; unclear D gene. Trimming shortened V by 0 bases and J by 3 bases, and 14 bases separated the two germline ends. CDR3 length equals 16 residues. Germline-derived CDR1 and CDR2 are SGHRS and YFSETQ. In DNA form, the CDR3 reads TGCGCCAGCAGCTTGGAGCGACCCCAAGGAACAGATACGCAGTATTTT. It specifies CASSLERPQGTDTQYF.

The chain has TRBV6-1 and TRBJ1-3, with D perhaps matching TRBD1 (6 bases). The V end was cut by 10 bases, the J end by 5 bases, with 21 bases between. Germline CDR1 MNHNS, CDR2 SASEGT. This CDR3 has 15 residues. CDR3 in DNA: TGTGCCACCTCACCCCGGACAGCCCAACGAAACACCATATATTTT. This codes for CATSPRTAQRNTIYF.

This chain's CDR3 is CASSNTRGALNEKLFF. CDR3 DNA sequence: TGTGCCAGCAGCAACACCAGGGGCGCCCTGAATGAAAAACTGTTTTTT. The chain recombines TRBV5-5 with TRBJ1-4, with D possibly TRBD1 on 6 matching bases. V lost 4 bases and J lost 5, with 18 bases in between. This CDR3 has 16 amino acids. Germline CDR1 reads SGHKS; CDR2 reads YYEKEE (reference sequence).

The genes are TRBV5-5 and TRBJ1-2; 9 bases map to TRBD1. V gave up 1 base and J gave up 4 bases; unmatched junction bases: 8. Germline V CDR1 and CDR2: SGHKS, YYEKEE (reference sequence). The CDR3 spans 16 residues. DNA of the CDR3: TGTGCCAGCAGCTTGATAGTACAGGGGGCAGCCTATGGCTACACCTTC. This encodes CASSLIVQGAAYGYTF. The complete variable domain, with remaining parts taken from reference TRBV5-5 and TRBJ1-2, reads DAGVTQSPTHLIKTRGQQVTLRCSPISGHKSVSWYQQVLGQGPQFIFQYYEKEERGRGNFPDRFSARQFPNYSSELNVNALLLGDSALYLCASSLIVQGAAYGYTFGSGTRLTVV.

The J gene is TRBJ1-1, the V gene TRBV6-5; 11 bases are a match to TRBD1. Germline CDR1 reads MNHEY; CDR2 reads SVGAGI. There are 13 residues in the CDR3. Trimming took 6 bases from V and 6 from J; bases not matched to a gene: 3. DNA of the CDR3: TGTGCCAGCAGCTCGGGACAGGGGGCTGAAGCTTTCTTT. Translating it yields CASSSGQGAEAFF.

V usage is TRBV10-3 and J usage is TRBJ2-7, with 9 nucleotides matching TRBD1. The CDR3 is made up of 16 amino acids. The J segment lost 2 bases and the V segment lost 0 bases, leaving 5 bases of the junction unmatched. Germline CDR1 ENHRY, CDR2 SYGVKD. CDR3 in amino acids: CAISESGQGTPYEQYF. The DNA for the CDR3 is TGTGCCATCAGTGAGTCAGGACAGGGGACCCCCTACGAGCAGTACTTC.